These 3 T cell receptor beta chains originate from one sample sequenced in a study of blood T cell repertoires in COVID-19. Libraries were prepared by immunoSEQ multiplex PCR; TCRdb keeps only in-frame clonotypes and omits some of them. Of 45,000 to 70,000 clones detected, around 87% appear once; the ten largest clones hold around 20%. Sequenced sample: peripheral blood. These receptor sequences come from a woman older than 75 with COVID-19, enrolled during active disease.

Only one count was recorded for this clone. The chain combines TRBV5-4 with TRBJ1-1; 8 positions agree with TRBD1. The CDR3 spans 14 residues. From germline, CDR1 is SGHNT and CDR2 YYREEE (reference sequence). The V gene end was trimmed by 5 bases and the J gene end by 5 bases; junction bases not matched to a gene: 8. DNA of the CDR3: TGTGCCAGCAGGTTCGGACAGGGTGAAACTGAAGCTTTCTTT. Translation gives CASRFGQGETEAFF.

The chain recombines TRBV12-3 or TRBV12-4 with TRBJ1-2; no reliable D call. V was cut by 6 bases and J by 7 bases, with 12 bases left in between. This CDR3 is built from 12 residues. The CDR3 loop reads CASRRSAAGYTF. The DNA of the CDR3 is TGTGCCAGCAGGCGCAGCGCTGCTGGCTACACCTTC.

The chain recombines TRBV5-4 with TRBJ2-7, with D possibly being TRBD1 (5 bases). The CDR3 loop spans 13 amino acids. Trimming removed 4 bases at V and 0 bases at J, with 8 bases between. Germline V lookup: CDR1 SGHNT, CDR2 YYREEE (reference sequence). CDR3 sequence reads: CASSIGASYEQYF. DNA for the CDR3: TGTGCCAGCAGCATAGGGGCCTCCTACGAGCAGTACTTC.